What follows are 14 T cell receptor beta chains derived from one specimen sequenced in a study of cytomegalovirus exposure and HLA in healthy donors. PCR involved 60 Vbeta and 13 Jbeta primers. Generated by immunoSEQ multiplex PCR, the TCRdb table keeps only in-frame clones and is missing some. The repertoire holds about 130,000 clones, with around 75% as singletons. The sample comprised PBMCs. The receptors derive from a man aged 35-49 years in good health and CMV-seronegative.

The rearrangement links TRBV7-8 to TRBJ1-1, with D perhaps matching TRBD1 (5 bases). The germline V and J ends were trimmed by 1 base and 2 bases, with 11 bases remaining between them. The CDR3 sequence is 15 residues long. Germline CDR1 reads SGHVS; CDR2 reads FQNEAQ. CDR3 DNA sequence: TGTGCCAGCAGCTTAGTCGGGGGGAGAAACACTGAAGCTTTCTTT. Amino acids: CASSLVGGRNTEAFF.

V usage is TRBV4-1 and J usage is TRBJ2-3; 9 nucleotides match TRBD2. Germline assignment: CDR1 MGHRA and CDR2 YSYEKL. This CDR3 region has 17 residues. J lost 4 bases, V lost 0 bases, and 8 bases had no gene match. CDR3 residues: CASSQDSVAGAADTQYF. DNA of the CDR3: TGCGCCAGCAGCCAAGATTCGGTAGCGGGAGCCGCAGATACGCAGTATTTT.

This chain uses TRBV7-9 with TRBJ2-3; D ambiguous. Trimming removed 5 bases at V and 0 bases at J, with 15 bases between. Germline V gives CDR1 SEHNR, CDR2 FQNEAQ (reference sequence). The CDR3 is 16 residues long. This chain's CDR3 is CASSPQRAASTDTQYF. DNA for the CDR3: TGTGCCAGCAGCCCACAACGTGCGGCTAGCACAGATACGCAGTATTTT.

The chain carries TRBV30 and TRBJ1-3; 8 bases align to TRBD1. V shed 3 bases and J 1 base; nucleotides not matched to a gene: 11. CDR3 length: 17 residues. The germline V gene encodes CDR1 GTSNPN and CDR2 SVGIG (reference sequence). The CDR3 spells CAWREDGQGRSGNTIYF. The CDR3 bases are TGTGCCTGGAGGGAAGACGGACAGGGAAGGTCTGGAAACACCATATATTTT.

This clone is a singleton in its sample. Because the CDR3 is missing its conserved closing phenylalanine or tryptophan, this is likely a read error. The CDR3 bases are TGTGCCAGCGGCCCCCCGGGGGTTGGCTACACCCTC. It translates to CASGPPGVGYTL. The chain has TRBV6-5 and TRBJ1-2; weak D call: TRBD1 (5 bases). The CDR3 length is 12 residues. Trimming removed 8 bases at V and 7 bases at J, with 14 bases between. The germline gives CDR1 MNHEY, CDR2 SVGAGI.

The V gene is TRBV5-8, the J gene TRBJ2-7, with TRBD2 as a possible D gene (6 bases). Trimming removed 4 bases at V and 0 bases at J, with 11 bases between. CDR3 length equals 14 residues. The germline V gene encodes CDR1 SGHTS and CDR2 YDEGEE. The CDR3 sequence is CASSGAGGSYEQYF. In DNA, the CDR3 is TGTGCCAGCAGCGGGGCCGGGGGCTCCTACGAGCAGTACTTC.

The chain links TRBV7-2 to TRBJ2-7, with TRBD2 identical over 8 bases. The CDR3 consists of 15 residues. V trimming: 5 bases; J trimming: 7 bases; junction bases outside the gene matches: 13. Germline V lookup: CDR1 SGHTA, CDR2 FQGNSA. CDR3 loop: CASSPPSGGAGEQYF. CDR3 bases: TGTGCCAGCAGCCCCCCCTCCGGGGGGGCGGGGGAGCAGTACTTC.

This chain connects TRBV28 to TRBJ1-3; maybe TRBD1 (6 bases). Deletions cut 8 bases from V and 4 bases from J, with 21 bases between. This CDR3 has 16 residues. Germline CDR1 and CDR2: MDHEN and SYDVKM. CDR3 DNA: TGTGCCAGCTACCAGGGCGCGGGGGCGCGAGGAAACACCATATATTTT. It codes for CASYQGAGARGNTIYF. Drawing the rest from reference TRBV28 and TRBJ1-3, the complete variable domain is DVKVTQSSRYLVKRTGEKVFLECVQDMDHENMFWYRQDPGLGLRLIYFSYDVKMKEKGDIPEGYSVSREKKERFSLILESASTNQTSMYLCASYQGAGARGNTIYFGEGSWLTVV.

The rearrangement joins TRBV13 to TRBJ2-3; no reliable D call. The V gene's germline CDR1 is PRHDT and CDR2 FYEKMQ (reference sequence). This CDR3 region has 12 residues. Trimming removed 6 bases at V and 3 bases at J, with 7 bases between. The CDR3 DNA reads TGTGCCAGCAGGACGGGTACAGATACGCAGTATTTT. Translated, it gives CASRTGTDTQYF.

The rearrangement joins TRBV30 to TRBJ1-6; D unresolved. Germline CDR1 reads GTSNPN; CDR2 reads SVGIG (reference sequence). V lost 2 bases and J lost 9, with 8 bases in between. The CDR3 has 12 residues. CDR3: CAWSLTGSPLHF. Here the CDR3 DNA reads TGTGCCTGGAGTCTGACGGGTTCACCCCTCCACTTT.

CDR3 bases: TGTGCCAGCAGCGGCGGGACAGAGGCACACTCTGGGGCCAACGTCCTGACTTTC. Protein product: CASSGGTEAHSGANVLTF. This chain connects TRBV5-4 to TRBJ2-6; D is possibly TRBD1 (7 bases). The germline V and J ends were trimmed by 4 bases and 0 bases, with 17 bases remaining between them. The germline V gene encodes CDR1 SGHNT and CDR2 YYREEE (reference sequence). The CDR3 consists of 18 residues.

The genes are TRBV18 and TRBJ2-7; 7 bases map to TRBD2. V trimming: 6 bases; J trimming: 0 bases; junction bases outside the gene matches: 11. This CDR3 has 16 amino acids. Germline V gives CDR1 KGHSH, CDR2 LQKENI. The CDR3 nucleotides are TGTGCCAGCTCCCCCCTTGGGGCTAGCGGCTCCTACGAGCAGTACTTC. Translated, it gives CASSPLGASGSYEQYF.

J is TRBJ2-5 and V is TRBV7-2, with D perhaps TRBD2 (6 bases). The ends were cut back, 4 bases at V and 2 bases at J, with 14 bases in the middle. This CDR3 comprises 15 residues. The V gene's germline CDR1 is SGHTA and CDR2 FQGNSA. As DNA, the CDR3 is TGTGCCAGCAGCTCTCGCCGACTAGGACAAGAGACCCAGTACTTC. Amino acid sequence: CASSSRRLGQETQYF.

This chain connects TRBV5-1 to TRBJ2-7; 11 bases agree with TRBD2. The CDR3 length is 15 residues. Unmatched junction bases numbered 9, after V lost 4 bases and J lost 6 bases. Germline-derived CDR1 and CDR2 are SGHRS and YFSETQ. This CDR3 is CASSLRLAGRGEQYF. For the CDR3, the DNA is TGCGCCAGCAGCCTGAGACTAGCGGGGAGAGGCGAGCAGTACTTC.